This T cell receptor (beta chain) was documented in a study of blood T cell repertoires in COVID-19. Clones were sequenced by immunoSEQ multiplex PCR, and TCRdb holds only the in-frame ones, with some missing. The repertoire holds 150,000 to 200,000 clones, with 65% to 85% as singletons. This CDR3 is 20 amino acids long. Trimming at V came to 0 bases and at J to 0 bases, leaving 12 bases not matched to a gene. Germline CDR1 and CDR2: SGHTA and FQGNSA. V gene TRBV7-2 combines with J gene TRBJ2-3, with 10 nucleotides matching TRBD2. The TCR was taken from a man between 40 and 49 years old who had recovered from COVID-19. The sequenced sample consisted of PBMCs or T cells enriched from blood (not recorded which). CDR3 region: CASSLAHSSRTSGSTDTQYF. CDR3 coding DNA: TGTGCCAGCAGCTTAGCTCACTCTTCCCGGACTAGCGGAAGCACAGATACGCAGTATTTT.